The rows below give T cell receptor beta chains drawn from one sample of a study of cytomegalovirus exposure and HLA in healthy donors. Libraries were prepared by immunoSEQ multiplex PCR; TCRdb keeps only in-frame clonotypes and omits some of them. The profile shows some 130,000 clones, over 70% of them singletons. Material: PBMCs. Receptors originate from a woman between 35 and 50 years old in good health and CMV-seronegative. The CDR3 runs from the conserved cysteine through the conserved F or W. Fields, in order: V gene, J gene, CDR3 protein.

v_call: TRBV5-1; j_call: TRBJ2-1; cdr3_aa: CASSPRTSYNEQFF
v_call: TRBV28; j_call: TRBJ2-5; cdr3_aa: CASSLWGTGIQETQYF
v_call: TRBV5-4; j_call: TRBJ1-2; cdr3_aa: CASSSMTGTGVPGYGYTF
v_call: TRBV15; j_call: TRBJ1-2; cdr3_aa: CATSRVGGQPHPNYGYTF
v_call: TRBV4-2; j_call: TRBJ2-5; cdr3_aa: CASSQDQRYQETQYF
v_call: TRBV18; j_call: TRBJ2-7; cdr3_aa: CASSPGTGGFEQYF
v_call: TRBV6-4; j_call: TRBJ1-1; cdr3_aa: CASSAEIRGGYLDTEAFF
v_call: TRBV5-4; j_call: TRBJ2-3; cdr3_aa: CASSPGLAGGPITDTQYF
v_call: TRBV7-9; j_call: TRBJ1-1; cdr3_aa: CASSGQLYTEAFF
v_call: TRBV7-8; j_call: TRBJ1-1; cdr3_aa: CASSHPGDRGLNTEAFF
v_call: TRBV5-4; j_call: TRBJ1-2; cdr3_aa: CASSLAGGTDYGYTF
v_call: TRBV6-5; j_call: TRBJ1-4; cdr3_aa: CASSYGGTGSEKLFF
v_call: TRBV10-1; j_call: TRBJ1-1; cdr3_aa: CASSESTGWNPEAFF
v_call: TRBV10-2; j_call: TRBJ1-1; cdr3_aa: CASSEGILNTEAFF
v_call: TRBV28; j_call: TRBJ2-1; cdr3_aa: CASSFKGLAGYNEQFF
v_call: TRBV7-9; j_call: TRBJ2-7; cdr3_aa: CASSLTGGAKYF
v_call: TRBV9; j_call: TRBJ2-5; cdr3_aa: CASSVGSQEKETQYF
v_call: TRBV7-9; j_call: TRBJ1-5; cdr3_aa: CASSLDGTGGQPQHF
v_call: TRBV5-6; j_call: TRBJ2-7; cdr3_aa: CASARGGLGEQYF
v_call: TRBV27; j_call: TRBJ2-6; cdr3_aa: CASTVVGISGANVLTF
v_call: TRBV5-1; j_call: TRBJ2-1; cdr3_aa: CASSIRGGGEQFF
v_call: TRBV9; j_call: TRBJ1-3; cdr3_aa: CASSVEGATSGNTIYF
v_call: TRBV28; j_call: TRBJ2-1; cdr3_aa: CASGTRGRKQFF
v_call: TRBV7-8; j_call: TRBJ1-1; cdr3_aa: CASSPKRGIDTEAFF
v_call: TRBV28; j_call: TRBJ1-1; cdr3_aa: CASMTQGGVTEAFF
v_call: TRBV2; j_call: TRBJ2-5; cdr3_aa: CASSESRGGLLGETQYF
v_call: TRBV29-1; j_call: TRBJ1-3; cdr3_aa: CSVSGRDSGNTIYF
v_call: TRBV5-1; j_call: TRBJ1-2; cdr3_aa: CASSLDRDSANGYTF
v_call: TRBV15; j_call: TRBJ1-4; cdr3_aa: CATSRDFLTGTNEKLFF
v_call: TRBV19; j_call: TRBJ2-1; cdr3_aa: CASSNQRGYGEQFF
v_call: TRBV7-9; j_call: TRBJ2-7; cdr3_aa: CASSNGAALSSYEQYF
v_call: TRBV6-1; j_call: TRBJ1-1; cdr3_aa: CASSAQTVCEAFF
v_call: TRBV4-1; j_call: TRBJ2-7; cdr3_aa: CASSHGTGYSYEQYF
v_call: TRBV27; j_call: TRBJ1-1; cdr3_aa: CASSSSNSPEAFF
v_call: TRBV30; j_call: TRBJ1-5; cdr3_aa: CAWSDRGRNQPQHF
v_call: TRBV4-1; j_call: TRBJ1-3; cdr3_aa: CASSQDQGAMGGNTIYF
v_call: TRBV6-1; j_call: TRBJ1-2; cdr3_aa: CASREGGSYGYTF
v_call: TRBV10-2; j_call: TRBJ1-1; cdr3_aa: CASSEIQGTTEAFF
v_call: TRBV7-9; j_call: TRBJ1-1; cdr3_aa: CASSIRQARTEAFF
v_call: TRBV2; j_call: TRBJ1-2; cdr3_aa: CASTEEGSEWDYGYTF
v_call: TRBV5-1; j_call: TRBJ1-2; cdr3_aa: CASTPGQNYGYTF
v_call: TRBV4-3; j_call: TRBJ1-2; cdr3_aa: CASSQWTGDGYTF
v_call: TRBV19; j_call: TRBJ2-5; cdr3_aa: CASSIVSSGAETQYF
v_call: TRBV5-1; j_call: TRBJ2-5; cdr3_aa: CASSPDRLQETQYF
v_call: TRBV10-3; j_call: TRBJ1-1; cdr3_aa: CAYHEAENTEAFF
v_call: TRBV28; j_call: TRBJ1-2; cdr3_aa: CASSFPLGQSRGYTF
v_call: TRBV28; j_call: TRBJ1-1; cdr3_aa: CASLAGGWNTEAFF
v_call: TRBV6-5; j_call: TRBJ2-7; cdr3_aa: CASSLDWKWDEQYF
v_call: TRBV19; j_call: TRBJ1-2; cdr3_aa: CASSIDSRGVGYGYTF
v_call: TRBV29-1; j_call: TRBJ1-2; cdr3_aa: CSVVPGLSYGYTF
v_call: TRBV5-1; j_call: TRBJ2-3; cdr3_aa: CASRPGLAGADTQYF
v_call: TRBV28; j_call: TRBJ2-7; cdr3_aa: CASISIPGTSGGPSYEQYF
v_call: TRBV28; j_call: TRBJ1-1; cdr3_aa: CASSLSGGAGRAFF
v_call: TRBV5-1; j_call: TRBJ2-4; cdr3_aa: CASKSGTGVNIAKNIQYF
v_call: TRBV18; j_call: TRBJ2-3; cdr3_aa: CASSPVDSADTQYF
v_call: TRBV29-1; j_call: TRBJ1-2; cdr3_aa: CSAGGVSYGYTF
v_call: TRBV11-2; j_call: TRBJ2-2; cdr3_aa: CASSSNTGELFF
v_call: TRBV7-6; j_call: TRBJ1-6; cdr3_aa: CASSLPQGNSPLHF
v_call: TRBV5-1; j_call: TRBJ2-7; cdr3_aa: CASSSTSGGPHEQYF
v_call: TRBV19; j_call: TRBJ1-1; cdr3_aa: CASNFLDSKDTEAFF